This record looks at one TCR beta chain sequence and its context. This clonotype has a handful of counts. No cognate antigen has been identified for it. One base away there is no much larger clone; base qualities are not given. This sample was included in a study of T cells in Graves' hyperthyroidism and ophthalmopathy (dated by TCRdb to the late 2010s). The study in broad terms: Peripheral blood was sampled at the time of initial diagnosis, prior to any treatment. To identify TCR V-J signatures that set the groups apart, the researchers used a discovery cohort of 100 patients, made up of around 40 with Graves' ophthalmopathy and some 55 with stable Graves' hyperthyroidism. According to the paper, TCR Vbeta CDR3 sequencing was carried out on roughly 130 peripheral blood samples, which came from approximately 41 ophthalmopathy, around 74 hyperthyroidism and roughly 17 progressor patients. Thyroid tissue and blood T-cell repertoires from six Graves' hyperthyroidism patients were also compared in the study. An independent validation cohort of around 20 hyperthyroidism patients and 15 or so patients who later progressed to ophthalmopathy tested prospective prediction of ophthalmopathy. After blood sampling, hyperthyroidism patients were treated with methimazole at a starting dose of 30 mg daily, and ophthalmopathy patients were treated with high-dose intravenous methylprednisolone. The roughly 91 discovery patients were randomly divided into training and test sets at a 7:3 ratio.

The TCR beta CDR3 regions were amplified from RNA transcripts. For the first round of RT-PCR on the TCR CDR3, the HTBI primer set was used together with the Qiagen OneStep RT-PCR kit. Libraries were constructed in a second round of multiplex PCR, after which size selection and purification were performed. Libraries were sequenced paired-end with 100 bp reads on an Illumina HiSeq2000. Per the source publication's procedure: Raw data were processed with SOAPnuke, discarding reads with adapters, uncalled bases, mean Phred below 15, or no exact constant-primer or identifier match. High-quality paired reads were merged with COPE v1.2.5, and unique nucleotide sequences were defined as clonotypes. Clonotypes were aligned to IMGT TRBV, TRBD and TRBJ reference segments using MiTCR v1.1. Only V-J combinations with frequency above 0.0001, covering about 99% of repertoires, were analysed. The TCS score was defined as the ratio of F50 (clonal expansion) to E x V (chaos), calculated using BLOSUM62-based TCRdist between CDR3 peptides within each V-J. Welch's t-statistics and random forest reduced several hundred V-J features to 13, which were used in a naive Bayes classifier (R e1071). In TCRdb, the public reads were trimmed at Q25 with fastp and aligned with MiXCR, with productive beta chains retained. Under each unique CDR3 protein, matching rows form one entry showing the most common genes and DNA. Here the V and J calls rest on TCRdb's processing, not on the authors' analysis. This sample has under 650,000 distinct CDR3 sequences in its table, and 15% to 20% of those were observed once. Of the sample, about 3.8% falls within the top ten clones.

Stable Graves' hyperthyroidism was defined as the absence of progression to ophthalmopathy over 18 months of follow-up. The hyperthyroidism patients were between 18 and 65 years old and newly diagnosed, with a disease duration of less than 2 months. Patients with uncontrolled infections, other autoimmune diseases, pregnancy or lactation were excluded. Diagnoses relied on clinical symptoms, serum thyroxine and TRAb, thyroid ultrasound and orbital computed tomography. Ficoll-Paque density gradient centrifugation was used to isolate PBMCs from approximately 10 ml of fresh peripheral blood. Total RNA was extracted using Trizol reagent, and RNA quality was assessed on an Agilent 2100 Bioanalyzer. From the cysteine up to the phenylalanine, the CDR3 has a length of 16 residues. Of all the DNA, just the CDR3 is kept, 48 bases in frame from base 1. V is cut by 0 bases and J by 0 bases, and the space between the germline ends is 10 bases. The germline V gene yields SGHTS for CDR1 and YDEGEE for CDR2.

Results and caveats for the whole study, not just this receptor: No statistical method was used to set the sample size in advance, and investigators knew the group allocation. A model built on a 13 V-J signature distinguished ophthalmopathy from stable hyperthyroidism, reaching about 88% sensitivity and about 81% specificity in cross-validation and 80%/75% in testing. In validation, progression to ophthalmopathy was predicted by the model with roughly 69% sensitivity and under 85% specificity, a median of 6.5 months before onset. Most expanded thyroid clonotypes (frequency above 0.001) were also detected in blood, a finding suggesting that blood repertoires may reflect thyroid immune responses.

The rearranged segments are TRBV5-8 and TRBJ2-4, with the identity of the D gene unclear. This sequence originates from a woman aged 30 to 39 with Graves' hyperthyroidism. Material for sequencing was blood. In nucleotide form, the sequence is TGTGCCAGCAGCTTGGGGACCACTTTAGCCAAAAACATTCAGTACTTC. It translates to CASSLGTTLAKNIQYF.